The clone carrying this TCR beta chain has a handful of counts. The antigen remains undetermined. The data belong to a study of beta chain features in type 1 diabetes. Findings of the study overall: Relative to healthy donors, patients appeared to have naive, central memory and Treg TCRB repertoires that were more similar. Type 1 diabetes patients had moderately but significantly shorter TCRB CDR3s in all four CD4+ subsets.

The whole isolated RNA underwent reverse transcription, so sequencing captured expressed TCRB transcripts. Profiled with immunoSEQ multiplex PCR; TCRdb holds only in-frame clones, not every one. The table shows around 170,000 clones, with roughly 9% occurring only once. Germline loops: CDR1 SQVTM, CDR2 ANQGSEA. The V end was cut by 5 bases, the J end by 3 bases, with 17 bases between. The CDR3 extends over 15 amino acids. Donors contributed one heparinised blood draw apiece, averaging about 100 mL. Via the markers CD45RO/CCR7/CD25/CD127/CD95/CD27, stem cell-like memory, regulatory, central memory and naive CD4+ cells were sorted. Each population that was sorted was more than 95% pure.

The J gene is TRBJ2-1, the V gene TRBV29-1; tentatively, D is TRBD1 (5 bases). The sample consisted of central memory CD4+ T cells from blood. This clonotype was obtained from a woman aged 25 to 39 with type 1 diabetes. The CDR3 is CSVKTQGLGYNEQFF. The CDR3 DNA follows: TGCAGCGTTAAAACGCAGGGTCTGGGCTACAATGAGCAGTTCTTC.